Given below is one T cell receptor beta chain in context. One entry per CDR3 protein, called by TCRdb with MiXCR from the RT-PCR reads. The sample carries 70,000 to 85,000 distinct CDR3 sequences, around a quarter recorded once. These data come from a study of patients and donors after allogeneic stem cell transplantation. V lost 5 bases to trimming and J lost 6 bases; unmatched junction nucleotides: 8. The CDR3 is 15 residues long. The chain is built from TRBV12-3 or TRBV12-4 and TRBJ2-7; 12 bases map to TRBD2. The source is a human donor who was either an allogeneic HSCT recipient or a stem cell or donor lymphocyte infusion donor (not recorded which). It is not recorded whose cells these are; they may come from a transplant donor. The sequencing input was blood, either unsorted or a sorted T cell fraction (not recorded which). CDR3 residues: CASSPRLAGVREQYF. The CDR3 coding sequence is TGTGCCAGCAGTCCCCGACTAGCGGGAGTCCGCGAGCAGTACTTC.